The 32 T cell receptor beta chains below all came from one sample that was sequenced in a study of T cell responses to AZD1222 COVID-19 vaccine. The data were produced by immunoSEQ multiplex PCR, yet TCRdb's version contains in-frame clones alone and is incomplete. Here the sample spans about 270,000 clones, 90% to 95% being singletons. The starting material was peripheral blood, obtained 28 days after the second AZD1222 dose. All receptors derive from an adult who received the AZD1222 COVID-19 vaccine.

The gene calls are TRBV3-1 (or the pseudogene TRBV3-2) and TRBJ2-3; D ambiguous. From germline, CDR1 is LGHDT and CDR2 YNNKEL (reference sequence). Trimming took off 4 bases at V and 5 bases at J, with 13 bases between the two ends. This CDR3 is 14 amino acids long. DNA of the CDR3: TGTGCCAGCAGCCCCTTGGTCGTCGGAGATACGCAGTATTTT. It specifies CASSPLVVGDTQYF.

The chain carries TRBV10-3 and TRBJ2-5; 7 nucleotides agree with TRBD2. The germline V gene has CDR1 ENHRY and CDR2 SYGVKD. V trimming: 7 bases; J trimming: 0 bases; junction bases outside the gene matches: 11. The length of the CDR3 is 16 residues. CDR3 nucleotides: TGTGCCATCACCCCGACTAGCCGAAAGTACCAAGAGACCCAGTACTTC. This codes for CAITPTSRKYQETQYF.

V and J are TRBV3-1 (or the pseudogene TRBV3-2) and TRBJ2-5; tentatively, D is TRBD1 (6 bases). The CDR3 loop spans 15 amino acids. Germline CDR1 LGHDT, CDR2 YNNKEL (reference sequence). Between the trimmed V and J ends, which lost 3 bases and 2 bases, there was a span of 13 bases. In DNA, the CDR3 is TGTGCCAGCAGCCATTCCGGGACAATACAAGAGACCCAGTACTTC. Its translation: CASSHSGTIQETQYF.

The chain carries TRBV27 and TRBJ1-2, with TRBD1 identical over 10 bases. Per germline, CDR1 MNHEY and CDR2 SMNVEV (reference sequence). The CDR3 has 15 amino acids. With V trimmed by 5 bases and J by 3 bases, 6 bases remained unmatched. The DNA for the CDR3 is TGTGCCAGCAGTCCGACAGGGGGCATTTACTATGGCTACACCTTC. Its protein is CASSPTGGIYYGYTF.

CDR3 residues: CASSFRGDQPQHF. CDR3 nucleotides: TGTGCCAGCAGCTTCAGGGGAGATCAGCCCCAGCATTTT. This chain links TRBV7-2 with TRBJ1-5; tentatively, D is TRBD1 (6 bases). Germline V gene lookup returns CDR1 SGHTA and CDR2 FQGNSA. The CDR3 totals 13 residues. V was trimmed by 3 bases and J by 5 bases, leaving 8 bases between them. The whole variable domain, remainder taken from reference TRBV7-2 and TRBJ1-5, is GAGVSQSPSNKVTEKGKDVELRCDPISGHTALYWYRQSLGQGLEFLIYFQGNSAPDKSGLPSDRFSAERTGGSVSTLTIQRTQQEDSAVYLCASSFRGDQPQHFGDGTRLSIL.

The CDR3, as DNA: TGTGCCAGCAGTTTACGAAAAAACTATGGCTACACCTTC. This codes for CASSLRKNYGYTF. This chain connects TRBV28 to TRBJ1-2; D is uncertain. CDR1 and CDR2 (germline): MDHEN, SYDVKM. Trimming removed 2 bases at V and 2 bases at J, with 6 bases between. This CDR3 has 13 amino acids.

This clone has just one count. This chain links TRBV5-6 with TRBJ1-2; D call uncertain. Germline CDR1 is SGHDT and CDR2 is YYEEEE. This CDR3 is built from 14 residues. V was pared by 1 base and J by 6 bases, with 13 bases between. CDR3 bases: TGTGCCAGCAGCTTGATCTCCGGGGAAAATGGCTACACCTTC. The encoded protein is CASSLISGENGYTF.

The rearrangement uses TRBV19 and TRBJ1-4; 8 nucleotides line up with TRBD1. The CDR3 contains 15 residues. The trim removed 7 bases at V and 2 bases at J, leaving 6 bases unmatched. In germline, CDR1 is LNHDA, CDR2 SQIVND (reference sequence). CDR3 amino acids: CASNDRGRTNEKLFF. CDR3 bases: TGTGCCAGTAACGACAGGGGAAGGACTAATGAAAAACTGTTTTTT.

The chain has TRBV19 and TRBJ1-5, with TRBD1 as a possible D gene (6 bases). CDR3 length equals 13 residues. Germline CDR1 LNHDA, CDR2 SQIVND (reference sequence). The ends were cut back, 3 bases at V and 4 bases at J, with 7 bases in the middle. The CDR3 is CASSMQGNQPQHF. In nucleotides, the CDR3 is TGTGCCAGTAGTATGCAGGGGAATCAGCCCCAGCATTTT.

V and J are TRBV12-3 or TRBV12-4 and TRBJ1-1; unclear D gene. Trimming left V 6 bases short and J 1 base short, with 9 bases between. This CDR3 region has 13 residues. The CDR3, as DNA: TGTGCCAGCAGCTCCCTCGAGAACACTGAAGCTTTCTTT. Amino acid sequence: CASSSLENTEAFF.

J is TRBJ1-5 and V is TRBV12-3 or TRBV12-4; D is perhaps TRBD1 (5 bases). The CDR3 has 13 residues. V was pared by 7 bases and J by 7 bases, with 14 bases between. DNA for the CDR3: TGTGCCAGCACCCGGGACCGCATGCAGCCCCAGCATTTT. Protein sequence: CASTRDRMQPQHF.

CDR3: CSAAGQGNGYTF. CDR3 nucleotides: TGCAGCGCCGCGGGACAGGGGAATGGCTACACCTTC. The rearrangement links TRBV29-1 to TRBJ1-2, with 10 bases identical to TRBD1. The CDR3 has 12 amino acids. From germline, CDR1 is SQVTM and CDR2 ANQGSEA. Trimming at V came to 7 bases and at J to 6 bases, leaving 5 bases not matched to a gene. The variable domain in full, completed from reference TRBV29-1 and TRBJ1-2, reads SAVISQKPSRDICQRGTSLTIQCQVDSQVTMMFWYRQQPGQSLTLIATANQGSEATYESGFVIDKFPISRPNLTFSTLTVSNMSPEDSSIYLCSAAGQGNGYTFGSGTRLTVV.

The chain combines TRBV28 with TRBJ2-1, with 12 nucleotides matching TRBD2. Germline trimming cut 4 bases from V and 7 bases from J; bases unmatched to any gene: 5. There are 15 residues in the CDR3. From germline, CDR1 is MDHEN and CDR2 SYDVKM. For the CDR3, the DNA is TGTGCCAGCAGTTCTAGCGGGAGGGTCTGGAATGAGCAGTTCTTC. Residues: CASSSSGRVWNEQFF.

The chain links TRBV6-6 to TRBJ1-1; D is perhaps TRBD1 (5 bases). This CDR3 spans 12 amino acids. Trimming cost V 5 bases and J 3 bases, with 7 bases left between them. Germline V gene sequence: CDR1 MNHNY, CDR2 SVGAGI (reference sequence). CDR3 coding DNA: TGTGCCAGCAGTCCAGGGTACACTGAAGCTTTCTTT. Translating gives CASSPGYTEAFF.

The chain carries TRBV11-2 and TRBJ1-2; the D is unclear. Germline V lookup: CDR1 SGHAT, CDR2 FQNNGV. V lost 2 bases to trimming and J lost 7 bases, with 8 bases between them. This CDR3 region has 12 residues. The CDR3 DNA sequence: TGTGCCAGCAGCTTATCATTCTTTGGCTACACCTTC. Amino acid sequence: CASSLSFFGYTF.

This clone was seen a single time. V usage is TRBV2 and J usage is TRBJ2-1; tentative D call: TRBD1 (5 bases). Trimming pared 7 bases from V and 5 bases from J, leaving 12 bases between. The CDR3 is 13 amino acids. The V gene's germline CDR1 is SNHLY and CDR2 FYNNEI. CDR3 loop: CASNRDRNNEQFF. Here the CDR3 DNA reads TGTGCCAGCAATCGCGACAGAAACAATGAGCAGTTCTTC.

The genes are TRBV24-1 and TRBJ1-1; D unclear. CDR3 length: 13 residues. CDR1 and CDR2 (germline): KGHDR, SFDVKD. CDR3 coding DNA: TGTGTCAAGTCGGGAGGGCCCAACACTGAAGCTTTCTTT. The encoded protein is CVKSGGPNTEAFF.

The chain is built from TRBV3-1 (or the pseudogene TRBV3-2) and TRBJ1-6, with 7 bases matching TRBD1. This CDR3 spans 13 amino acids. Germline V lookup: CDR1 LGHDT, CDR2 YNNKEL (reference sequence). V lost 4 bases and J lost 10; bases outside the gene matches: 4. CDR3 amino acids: CASSPTGRSPLHF. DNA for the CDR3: TGTGCCAGCAGCCCGACAGGGCGCTCACCCCTCCACTTT.

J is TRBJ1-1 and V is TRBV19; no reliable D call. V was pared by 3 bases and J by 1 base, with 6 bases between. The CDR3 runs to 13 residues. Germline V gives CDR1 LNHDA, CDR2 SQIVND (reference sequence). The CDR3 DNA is TGTGCCAGTAGTATCGGGCAGAACACTGAAGCTTTCTTT. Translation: CASSIGQNTEAFF.

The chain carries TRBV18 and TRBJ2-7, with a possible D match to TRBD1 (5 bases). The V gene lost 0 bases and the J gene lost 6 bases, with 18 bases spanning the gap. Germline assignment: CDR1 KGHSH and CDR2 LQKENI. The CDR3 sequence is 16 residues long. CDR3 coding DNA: TGTGCCAGCTCACCACCTGGTGAAGGGGTGAAGACCGAGCAGTACTTC. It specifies CASSPPGEGVKTEQYF. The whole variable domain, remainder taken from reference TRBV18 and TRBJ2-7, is NAGVMQNPRHLVRRRGQEARLRCSPMKGHSHVYWYRQLPEEGLKFMVYLQKENIIDESGMPKERFSAEFPKEGPSILRIQQVVRGDSAAYFCASSPPGEGVKTEQYFGPGTRLTVT.

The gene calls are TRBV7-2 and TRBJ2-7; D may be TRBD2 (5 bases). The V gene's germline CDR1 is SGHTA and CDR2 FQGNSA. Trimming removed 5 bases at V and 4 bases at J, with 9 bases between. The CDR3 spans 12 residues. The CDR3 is CASSAGDYEQYF. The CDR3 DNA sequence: TGTGCCAGCAGCGCCGGGGATTACGAGCAGTACTTC.

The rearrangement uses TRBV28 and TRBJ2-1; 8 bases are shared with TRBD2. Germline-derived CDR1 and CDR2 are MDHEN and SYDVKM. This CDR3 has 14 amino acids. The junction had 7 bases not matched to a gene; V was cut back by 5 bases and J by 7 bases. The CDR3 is CASSLLAVRNEQFF. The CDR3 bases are TGTGCCAGCAGTCTACTAGCGGTAAGGAATGAGCAGTTCTTC.

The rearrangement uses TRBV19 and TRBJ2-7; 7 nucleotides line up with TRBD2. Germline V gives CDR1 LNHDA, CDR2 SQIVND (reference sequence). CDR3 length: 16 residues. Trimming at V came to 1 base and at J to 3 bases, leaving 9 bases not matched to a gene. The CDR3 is CASSIAWKRGLYEQYF. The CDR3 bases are TGTGCCAGTAGTATAGCGTGGAAGCGGGGCCTCTACGAGCAGTACTTC.

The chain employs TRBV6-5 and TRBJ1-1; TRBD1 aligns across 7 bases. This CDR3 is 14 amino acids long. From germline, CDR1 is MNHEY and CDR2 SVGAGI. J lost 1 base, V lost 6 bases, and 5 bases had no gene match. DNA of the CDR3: TGTGCCAGCAGACAGGGGAGCGGGAACACTGAAGCTTTCTTT. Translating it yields CASRQGSGNTEAFF.

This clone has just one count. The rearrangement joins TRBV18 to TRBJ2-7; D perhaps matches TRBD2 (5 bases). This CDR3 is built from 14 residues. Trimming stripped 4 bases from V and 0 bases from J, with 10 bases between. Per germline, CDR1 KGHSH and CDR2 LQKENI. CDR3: CASSRGEISYEQYF. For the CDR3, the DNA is TGTGCCAGCTCACGGGGAGAAATCTCCTACGAGCAGTACTTC.

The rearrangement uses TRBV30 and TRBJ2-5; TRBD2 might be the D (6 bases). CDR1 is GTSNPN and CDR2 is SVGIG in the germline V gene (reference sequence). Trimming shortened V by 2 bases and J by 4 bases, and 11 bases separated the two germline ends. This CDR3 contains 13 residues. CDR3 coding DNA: TGTGCCTGGAGTCCTACTAGCTTAGAGACCCAGTACTTC. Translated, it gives CAWSPTSLETQYF. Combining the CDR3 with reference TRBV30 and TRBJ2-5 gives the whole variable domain SQTIHQWPATLVQPVGSPLSLECTVEGTSNPNLYWYRQAAGRGLQLLFYSVGIGQISSEVPQNLSASRPQDRQFILSSKKLLLSDSGFYLCAWSPTSLETQYFGPGTRLLVL.

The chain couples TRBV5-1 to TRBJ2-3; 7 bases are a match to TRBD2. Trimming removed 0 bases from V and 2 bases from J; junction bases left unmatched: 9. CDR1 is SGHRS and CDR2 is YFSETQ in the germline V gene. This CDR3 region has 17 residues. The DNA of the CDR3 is TGCGCCAGCAGCTTGGGGGTCGGGGGGACGAACACAGATACGCAGTATTTT. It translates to CASSLGVGGTNTDTQYF.

CDR3 loop: CASSSLAAYEQYF. The CDR3 DNA follows: TGCGCCAGCAGCTCACTAGCGGCCTACGAGCAGTACTTC. The V and J genes are TRBV5-1 and TRBJ2-7, with 8 bases that match TRBD2. CDR1 SGHRS and CDR2 YFSETQ come from the germline V gene. The CDR3 length is 13 residues. V lost 3 bases, J lost 2 bases, and 1 base stayed unmatched.

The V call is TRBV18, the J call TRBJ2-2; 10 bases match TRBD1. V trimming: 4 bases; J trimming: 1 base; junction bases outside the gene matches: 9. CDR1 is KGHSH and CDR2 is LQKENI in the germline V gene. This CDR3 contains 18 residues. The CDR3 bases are TGTGCCAGCTCACTTTTATCCGGGACAGGGGTGAACACCGGGGAGCTGTTTTTT. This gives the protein CASSLLSGTGVNTGELFF.

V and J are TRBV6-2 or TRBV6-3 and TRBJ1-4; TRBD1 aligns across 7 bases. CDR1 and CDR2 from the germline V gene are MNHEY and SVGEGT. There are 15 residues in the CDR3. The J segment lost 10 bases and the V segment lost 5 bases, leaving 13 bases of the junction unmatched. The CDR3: CASSGQAGEWRKLFF. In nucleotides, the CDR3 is TGTGCCAGCAGTGGACAGGCGGGCGAATGGAGAAAACTGTTTTTT.

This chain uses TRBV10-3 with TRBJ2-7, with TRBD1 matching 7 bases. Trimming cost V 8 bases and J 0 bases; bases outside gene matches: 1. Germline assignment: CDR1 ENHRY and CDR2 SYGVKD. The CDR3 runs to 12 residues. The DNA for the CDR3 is TGTGCCATCGGGACAGACTCCTACGAGCAGTACTTC. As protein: CAIGTDSYEQYF.

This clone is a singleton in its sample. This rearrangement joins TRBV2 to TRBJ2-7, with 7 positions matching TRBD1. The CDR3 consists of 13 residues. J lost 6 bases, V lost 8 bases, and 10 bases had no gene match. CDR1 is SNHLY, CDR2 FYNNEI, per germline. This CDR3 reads CASRQGEWSEQYF. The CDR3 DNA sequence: TGTGCCAGCCGACAGGGTGAATGGAGCGAGCAGTACTTC.